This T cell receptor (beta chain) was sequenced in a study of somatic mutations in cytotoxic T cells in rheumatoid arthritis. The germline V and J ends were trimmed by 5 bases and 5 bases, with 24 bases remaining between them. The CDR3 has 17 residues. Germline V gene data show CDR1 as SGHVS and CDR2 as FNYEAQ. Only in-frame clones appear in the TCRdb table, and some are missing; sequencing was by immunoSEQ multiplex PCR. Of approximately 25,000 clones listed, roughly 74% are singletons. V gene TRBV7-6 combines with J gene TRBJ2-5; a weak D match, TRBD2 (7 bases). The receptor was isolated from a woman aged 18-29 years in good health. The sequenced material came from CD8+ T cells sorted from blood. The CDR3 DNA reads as TGTGCCAGCAGCCCCATCCGGGGAGGGGGGGCCGGGGAGACCCAGTACTTC. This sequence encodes CASSPIRGGGAGETQYF.